A single sample is the source of the 10 T cell receptor beta chains below, sequenced in a study of blood T cells in healthy people across ages. Then a second PCR, running roughly 7 to 11 cycles, was carried out with a sample-barcoded 5' primer and a J-beta primer mix. TCRdb itself ran the 5' RACE reads through MiXCR, one entry per CDR3 protein. The table records approximately 2,000,000 distinct CDR3 sequences, approximately 39% of them present only once. Sequencing was done on a sample of blood. These receptors all come from a human donor in good health.

This sequence joins TRBV20-1 and TRBJ2-1; D perhaps matches TRBD1 (5 bases). Deletions cut 5 bases from V and 8 bases from J, with 16 bases between. Germline CDR1 DFQATT, CDR2 SNEGSKA (reference sequence). There are 13 residues in the CDR3. CDR3 residues: CSAPPPGIDEQFF. CDR3 DNA: TGCAGTGCTCCTCCTCCAGGGATCGATGAGCAGTTCTTC.

This clonotype was detected once. A clone one base away is much larger, so this may be a read error. The V gene is TRBV5-6, the J gene TRBJ2-5, with D possibly TRBD2 on 6 matching bases. Germline V gene sequence: CDR1 SGHDT, CDR2 YYEEEE. CDR3 length: 17 residues. The CDR3 nucleotides are TGTACCAGCAGCTCCCCCGGGTTGCGGGGCTTCCAAGAGACCCAGTACTTC. This sequence encodes CTSSSPGLRGFQETQYF.

This clonotype has a handful of counts. The rearrangement joins TRBV7-2 to TRBJ2-5; 10 nucleotides agree with TRBD2. Losses at the gene ends were 6 bases for V and 11 bases for J; bases not matched to a gene: 18. Germline-derived CDR1 and CDR2 are SGHTA and FQGNSA. This CDR3 comprises 16 residues. CDR3 bases: TGTGCCAGCAGGTTTAGCGGGGGGACTCCGGTTGTGGAGCAGTACTTC. The encoded protein is CASRFSGGTPVVEQYF. Combining the CDR3 with reference TRBV7-2 and TRBJ2-5 gives the whole variable domain GAGVSQSPSNKVTEKGKDVELRCDPISGHTALYWYRQSLGQGLEFLIYFQGNSAPDKSGLPSDRFSAERTGGSVSTLTIQRTQQEDSAVYLCASRFSGGTPVVEQYFGPGTRLLVL.

Note on this clonotype: One end of the junction varies from germline; a read error may be responsible. J is TRBJ2-1 and V is TRBV2; D gene ambiguous. This CDR3 is 14 amino acids long. Germline CDR1 SNHLY, CDR2 FYNNEI. The DNA of the CDR3 is TGTACCAGCACCGCCACAACCGGTTTGCGTGAGCAGTTCTTC. This gives the protein CTSTATTGLREQFF. Full variable domain (rest looked up from reference TRBV2 and TRBJ2-1): EPEVTQTPSHQVTQMGQEVILRCVPISNHLYFYWYRQILGQKVEFLVSFYNNEISEKSEIFDDQFSVERPDGSNFTLKIRSTKLEDSAMYFCTSTATTGLREQFFGPGTRLTVL.

The genes are TRBV29-1 and TRBJ1-1; 9 bases are shared with TRBD1. The CDR3 loop spans 14 amino acids. Losses at the gene ends were 5 bases for V and 4 bases for J; bases not matched to a gene: 8. CDR1 is SQVTM and CDR2 is ANQGSEA in the germline V gene. CDR3 residues: CSVRGQGGSTEAFF. The CDR3 region has the DNA TGCAGCGTTAGGGGACAGGGAGGGAGCACTGAAGCTTTCTTT.

This chain uses TRBV5-1 with TRBJ1-2; D perhaps matches TRBD1 (5 bases). The germline gives CDR1 SGHRS, CDR2 YFSETQ. The V end was cut by 4 bases, the J end by 2 bases, with 15 bases between. The CDR3 totals 15 residues. CDR3 sequence (DNA): TGCGCCAGCAGCGACCCCTCTGGGGGAAACTATGGCTACACCTTC. Its translation: CASSDPSGGNYGYTF.

The rearrangement links TRBV5-1 to TRBJ2-1; D uncertain. This CDR3 contains 14 residues. Germline CDR1 reads SGHRS; CDR2 reads YFSETQ. V lost 5 bases and J 6 bases, leaving 15 bases between the germline ends. The CDR3 DNA reads as TGCGCCAGCAGTTATGATTCCCGACTCAATGAGCAGTTCTTC. As protein: CASSYDSRLNEQFF.

The J gene is TRBJ2-5, the V gene TRBV20-1; TRBD2 aligns across 13 bases. Germline V CDR1 and CDR2: DFQATT, SNEGSKA (reference sequence). V dropped 4 bases and J dropped 5; count of bases not matched to a gene: 4. This CDR3 is 14 amino acids long. The CDR3 is CSAKLAGGLETQYF. The CDR3 DNA reads TGCAGTGCTAAACTAGCGGGGGGGCTGGAGACCCAGTACTTC.

The chain uses TRBV9 and TRBJ2-1; TRBD2 is a possible D gene (6 bases). The CDR3 length is 15 residues. The V and J ends lost 0 bases and 5 bases respectively, with 12 bases between them. The germline gives CDR1 SGDLS, CDR2 YYNGEE. The CDR3 sequence: CASSVVGGSNNEQFF. CDR3 bases: TGTGCCAGCAGCGTAGTAGGAGGGAGTAACAATGAGCAGTTCTTC.

The chain has TRBV20-1 and TRBJ1-1; TRBD1 agrees at 7 bases. Germline CDR1 DFQATT, CDR2 SNEGSKA (reference sequence). CDR3 size: 18 residues. V shed 0 bases and J 0 bases; nucleotides not matched to a gene: 13. The CDR3 DNA sequence: TGCAGTGCTAGAGATCTTAGAACAGGGGCGAGCATGAACACTGAAGCTTTCTTT. Translating it yields CSARDLRTGASMNTEAFF.